These 22 T cell receptor beta chains were sequenced from one sample in a study of T cell responses to AZD1222 COVID-19 vaccine. Produced via immunoSEQ multiplex PCR; TCRdb's table is partial and in-frame only. The table records about 180,000 clones, approximately 95% of them present only once. The sequencing used peripheral blood, collected 28 days after the second dose of the MenACWY control vaccine. The source of these receptors is an adult who received the MenACWY meningococcal vaccine as a control.

Only one count was recorded for this clone. The chain is built from TRBV18 and TRBJ2-7, with 9 bases identical to TRBD1. Germline V CDR1 and CDR2: KGHSH, LQKENI. V was clipped by 6 bases and J by 4 bases; unmatched bases: 10. There are 15 residues in the CDR3. The CDR3 protein is CASSVNRDRVYEQYF. For the CDR3, the DNA is TGTGCCAGCTCGGTTAACCGGGACAGGGTTTACGAGCAGTACTTC.

The J gene is TRBJ1-6, the V gene TRBV7-6; 7 nucleotides align to TRBD1. The ends lost 0 bases at V and 10 bases at J; junction bases unmatched: 6. Germline V CDR1 and CDR2: SGHVS, FNYEAQ. The CDR3 runs to 15 residues. The CDR3 DNA follows: TGTGCCAGCAGCTTAGCGAACAGGGGACAATCACCCCTCCACTTT. Encoded protein: CASSLANRGQSPLHF. Using reference TRBV7-6 and TRBJ1-6 for the parts outside the CDR3, the full variable domain is GAGVSQSPRYKVTKRGQDVALRCDPISGHVSLYWYRQALGQGPEFLTYFNYEAQQDKSGLPNDRFSAERPEGSISTLTIQRTEQRDSAMYRCASSLANRGQSPLHFGNGTRLTVT.

This rearrangement joins TRBV2 to TRBJ1-5; no clear D. The CDR3 length is 12 residues. Germline CDR1 and CDR2: SNHLY and FYNNEI. V was trimmed by 4 bases and J by 4 bases, leaving 5 bases between them. The CDR3: CASSGVNQPQHF. The CDR3 region has the DNA TGTGCCAGCAGTGGGGTTAATCAGCCCCAGCATTTT.

The rearrangement uses TRBV6-2 or TRBV6-3 and TRBJ1-1, with 7 bases that match TRBD1. Per germline, CDR1 MNHEY and CDR2 SVGEGT. The CDR3 has 14 amino acids. V dropped 6 bases and J dropped 5; count of bases not matched to a gene: 9. Here the CDR3 reads CASSRNRGRTEAFF. DNA of the CDR3: TGTGCCAGCAGCCGGAACAGGGGTCGGACTGAAGCTTTCTTT.

V and J are TRBV30 and TRBJ2-5; a weak D match, TRBD1 (6 bases). This CDR3 contains 13 residues. Trimming cost V 0 bases and J 10 bases, with 15 bases left between them. Germline values: CDR1 GTSNPN, CDR2 SVGIG (reference sequence). Here the CDR3 DNA reads TGTGCCTGGAGTGTACAGGGCTCCCGGGGCCAGTACTTC. This codes for CAWSVQGSRGQYF.

The chain has TRBV5-6 and TRBJ1-2, with D uncertain. Germline V gene lookup returns CDR1 SGHDT and CDR2 YYEEEE. Trimming took 0 bases from V and 2 from J, leaving 8 bases between them. The CDR3 runs to 14 residues. CDR3: CASSLESGNYGYTF. CDR3 coding DNA: TGTGCCAGCAGCTTGGAGTCCGGGAACTATGGCTACACCTTC.

The V and J genes are TRBV27 and TRBJ1-6; D remains ambiguous. Trimming removed 8 bases from V and 9 bases from J, with 20 bases in between. The CDR3 extends over 15 amino acids. CDR1 MNHEY and CDR2 SMNVEV come from the germline V gene (reference sequence). CDR3 loop: CASQVDALTRSPLHF. CDR3 bases: TGTGCCAGCCAGGTAGACGCCTTAACACGTTCACCCCTCCACTTT.

This clone is a singleton in its sample. CDR3 DNA sequence: TGTGCCAGCAGCCAAGGGATCATGCCCCAGCATTTT. Amino acids: CASSQGIMPQHF. The rearrangement uses TRBV3-1 (or the pseudogene TRBV3-2) and TRBJ1-5; no clear D gene. The CDR3 length is 12 residues. Trimming cost V 1 base and J 9 bases, with 7 bases left between them. Per the germline V gene, CDR1 is LGHDT and CDR2 is YNNKEL (reference sequence).

The gene calls are TRBV6-5 and TRBJ1-2; D is unclear. V was clipped by 4 bases and J by 1 base, with 13 bases between them. CDR1 is MNHEY, CDR2 SVGAGI, per germline. The CDR3 loop spans 15 amino acids. This CDR3 is CASSLEEWGNYGYTF. As DNA, the CDR3 is TGTGCCAGCAGTTTGGAGGAGTGGGGTAACTATGGCTACACCTTC.

The chain combines TRBV19 with TRBJ2-1; D may be TRBD1 (6 bases). Between the trimmed V and J ends, which lost 6 bases and 7 bases, there was a span of 19 bases. The CDR3 covers 15 residues. The V gene's germline CDR1 is LNHDA and CDR2 SQIVND (reference sequence). The CDR3 loop is CASRQQGRAKNEQFF. The CDR3 DNA sequence: TGTGCCAGTAGGCAACAGGGAAGGGCGAAGAATGAGCAGTTCTTC.

The CDR3 protein is CASSTTPGQSSGNTIYF. CDR3 DNA: TGTGCCAGCAGCACGACACCGGGACAGAGCTCTGGAAACACCATATATTTT. The J gene is TRBJ1-3, the V gene TRBV7-6, with 7 bases matching TRBD1. The CDR3 sequence is 17 residues long. The germline V gene has CDR1 SGHVS and CDR2 FNYEAQ. V was pared by 5 bases and J by 0 bases, with 10 bases of the junction left unmatched.

The chain links TRBV6-5 to TRBJ1-1; TRBD1 matches at 7 bases. CDR1 is MNHEY and CDR2 is SVGAGI in the germline V gene. This CDR3 is 13 amino acids long. Losses at the gene ends were 0 bases for V and 5 bases for J; bases not matched to a gene: 0. The CDR3 sequence: CASSYSTGTEAFF. CDR3 coding DNA: TGTGCCAGCAGTTACTCGACAGGGACTGAAGCTTTCTTT.

The genes are TRBV5-1 and TRBJ2-1; maybe TRBD1 (5 bases). V was shortened by 0 bases and J by 3 bases, with 7 bases between the two germline ends. CDR1 is SGHRS, CDR2 YFSETQ, per germline. The CDR3 sequence is 14 residues long. Here the CDR3 DNA reads TGCGCCAGCAGCTTGGGACAGAGCTACAATGAGCAGTTCTTC. Protein product: CASSLGQSYNEQFF.

This clone was detected once. J is TRBJ1-1 and V is TRBV5-5; no reliable D call. Germline lookup yields CDR1 SGHKS and CDR2 YYEKEE (reference sequence). V was cut by 1 base and J by 0 bases, with 10 bases left in between. This CDR3 region has 15 residues. The CDR3 region is CASSLTQQMNTEAFF. CDR3 DNA sequence: TGTGCCAGCAGCTTGACACAGCAGATGAACACTGAAGCTTTCTTT.

The V gene is TRBV2, the J gene TRBJ2-3; D possibly matches TRBD1 or TRBD2 (5 bases each). The CDR3 totals 16 residues. CDR1 is SNHLY and CDR2 is FYNNEI in the germline V gene. The V and J ends lost 6 bases and 0 bases respectively, with 16 bases between them. The CDR3 is CASRTPPGPSTDTQYF. CDR3 in DNA: TGTGCCAGCAGGACACCCCCGGGGCCCAGCACAGATACGCAGTATTTT.

The table lists this clone with a few counts. This rearrangement joins TRBV10-1 to TRBJ1-1; D is undetermined. This CDR3 is built from 15 residues. Deletions cut 8 bases from V and 4 bases from J, with 20 bases between. Germline lookup yields CDR1 WNHNN and CDR2 SYGVQD (reference sequence). CDR3 DNA: TGCGCCAGCCTGGGAATGGCCAAAGAGGGCACTGAAGCTTTCTTT. Amino acid sequence: CASLGMAKEGTEAFF.

This clone is a singleton in its sample. The chain joins TRBV2 to TRBJ2-2, with a weak D call TRBD1 (6 bases). V lost 9 bases and J lost 0, with 8 bases in between. Germline CDR1 SNHLY, CDR2 FYNNEI. The CDR3 length is 13 residues. The CDR3 loop reads CARKGANTGELFF. CDR3 nucleotides: TGTGCCAGGAAGGGGGCGAACACCGGGGAGCTGTTTTTT. Complete variable domain (other parts from reference TRBV2 and TRBJ2-2): EPEVTQTPSHQVTQMGQEVILRCVPISNHLYFYWYRQILGQKVEFLVSFYNNEISEKSEIFDDQFSVERPDGSNFTLKIRSTKLEDSAMYFCARKGANTGELFFGEGSRLTVL.

In its sample, this clone was seen a few times. V is TRBV11-2 and J is TRBJ1-1, with D possibly TRBD1 on 5 matching bases. Between the trimmed V and J ends, which lost 8 bases and 11 bases, there was a span of 15 bases. Germline CDR1 is SGHAT and CDR2 is FQNNGV. This CDR3 has 11 amino acids. In DNA, the CDR3 is TGTGCCAGCGGCAGGGTTGGGTCGGCTTTCTTT. Its protein product is CASGRVGSAFF.

V and J are TRBV9 and TRBJ2-2; TRBD1 or TRBD2 may be the D gene (5 bases each). Looked up from germline, CDR1 is SGDLS and CDR2 is YYNGEE. Trimming cost V 1 base and J 2 bases, with 12 bases left between them. The CDR3 loop spans 16 amino acids. CDR3 sequence reads: CASSVRSGPNTGELFF. The CDR3 DNA sequence: TGTGCCAGCAGCGTAAGGTCGGGACCCAACACCGGGGAGCTGTTTTTT.

The V and J genes are TRBV4-3 and TRBJ1-6; 10 bases fit TRBD1. Unmatched junction bases numbered 8, after V lost 0 bases and J lost 9 bases. CDR3 length equals 17 residues. The V gene's germline CDR1 is LGHNA and CDR2 YSLEER. The CDR3 here is CASSQEMDRGKGSPLHF. In DNA, the CDR3 is TGCGCCAGCAGCCAAGAGATGGACAGGGGGAAGGGTTCACCCCTCCACTTT.

The chain combines TRBV5-1 with TRBJ2-1; D not certain. Germline V CDR1 and CDR2: SGHRS, YFSETQ. V lost 2 bases and J lost 5, with 14 bases in between. This CDR3 is 15 amino acids long. The CDR3 spells CASSFPKTGDNEQFF. For the CDR3, the DNA is TGCGCCAGCAGCTTTCCCAAGACCGGTGACAATGAGCAGTTCTTC.

The rearrangement links TRBV6-5 to TRBJ1-1, with D possibly being TRBD1 (6 bases). CDR3 length equals 14 residues. Germline V lookup: CDR1 MNHEY, CDR2 SVGAGI. With 5 bases removed from V and 0 bases from J, the gap between germline ends came to 10 bases. The CDR3 DNA is TGTGCCAGCAGTCGCGGGACACTGAACACTGAAGCTTTCTTT. This sequence encodes CASSRGTLNTEAFF.